This TCR beta chain was documented in a study of blood T cell repertoires in COVID-19. Overall study context: There were acute and convalescent COVID-19 samples, and they came from the United States, Italy and Spain.

Per the original data handling: Quantification of nucleated cells was approximated via reference gene primer amplification. Sequencing used immunoSEQ multiplex PCR; TCRdb keeps in-frame clones, though not all of them. That table furnishes V, J and clone size, whereas the DNA furnished D and trimming. The sample contains 210,000 or so clones, more than 85% of which appear only once. This CDR3 region has 14 residues. Trimming cost V 3 bases and J 7 bases, with 15 bases left between them. Germline V gives CDR1 MNHEY, CDR2 SMNVEV (reference sequence). This clone was picked up one time. The rearrangement uses TRBV27 and TRBJ1-1; a possible D gene is TRBD1 (5 bases). This TCR was sampled from a man aged 40-49 years with active or convalescent COVID-19. Sequencing used peripheral blood. The CDR3 reads CASSLGSAGNEAFF. The CDR3 bases are TGTGCCAGCAGTTTGGGATCCGCAGGGAATGAAGCTTTCTTT.